The 31 T cell receptor beta chains reported below all come from one sample, sequenced in a study of T-cell memory formation after mild COVID-19. TCRdb recomputed calls from the 5' RACE reads with MiXCR, one row per CDR3 protein. Altogether more than 250,000 distinct CDR3 sequences are present, around 15% being singletons, with the ten largest covering 22%. Sequenced input: PBMCs or a T cell subset sorted from them (not recorded which). The receptors derive from a man younger than 35 who had mild COVID-19 (a few samples of this study predate the infection). Cell type and time point are not known.

This clonotype was counted between two and nine times. The chain employs TRBV7-8 and TRBJ2-7; D is uncertain. The germline CDR1 and CDR2 sequences are SGHVS and FQNEAQ. Trimming removed 5 bases from V and 6 bases from J, with 14 bases in between. The CDR3 is 13 amino acids. The CDR3 sequence is CASSMTGRSEQYV. CDR3 in DNA: TGTGCCAGCAGCATGACCGGAAGGTCCGAGCAGTACGTC.

V usage is TRBV6-2 or TRBV6-3 and J usage is TRBJ2-3, with D unclear. Trimming removed 0 bases from V and 6 bases from J, with 13 bases in between. From germline, CDR1 is MNHEY and CDR2 SVGEGT. CDR3 length: 15 residues. This chain's CDR3 is CASSYSARLVDTQYF. CDR3 bases: TGTGCCAGCAGTTACTCCGCCAGGCTCGTCGATACGCAGTATTTT.

This clonotype was picked up a small number of times. The chain has TRBV5-1 and TRBJ2-5, with D possibly being TRBD1 (7 bases). The CDR3 contains 14 residues. The V and J ends lost 4 bases and 1 base respectively, with 11 bases between them. CDR1 is SGHRS and CDR2 is YFSETQ in the germline V gene. The CDR3 DNA is TGCGCCAGCAGCCGCGGGACAGTCCAAGAGACCCAGTACTTC. This encodes CASSRGTVQETQYF.

This clonotype has a handful of counts. This sequence joins TRBV6-2 or TRBV6-3 and TRBJ2-7; D call uncertain. Between the trimmed V and J ends, which lost 2 bases and 4 bases, there was a span of 9 bases. CDR1 and CDR2 (germline): MNHEY, SVGEGT. The CDR3 loop spans 13 amino acids. Here the CDR3 DNA reads TGTGCCAGCAGTTACCCGAGACCTTACGAGCAGTACTTC. This gives the protein CASSYPRPYEQYF.

A few counts support this clonotype. The chain is built from TRBV11-2 and TRBJ1-5; TRBD1 might be the D (6 bases). Per germline, CDR1 SGHAT and CDR2 FQNNGV. This CDR3 region has 17 residues. V dropped 1 base and J dropped 7 bases, with 20 bases sitting between them. CDR3 amino acids: CASSLVRGGEGTQPQHF. CDR3 sequence (DNA): TGTGCCAGCAGCTTAGTTCGGGGGGGCGAGGGGACCCAGCCCCAGCATTTT.

This clonotype was recorded a few times. V gene TRBV7-9 combines with J gene TRBJ2-2, with D unclear. Trimming left V 5 bases short and J 5 bases short, with 9 bases between. Germline assignment: CDR1 SEHNR and CDR2 FQNEAQ (reference sequence). The CDR3 sequence is 13 residues long. The CDR3 DNA reads TGTGCCAGCAGCAATGAGAGGACCGGGGAGCTGTTTTTT. The encoded protein is CASSNERTGELFF.

This clonotype was counted ten times or more. The rearrangement links TRBV20-1 to TRBJ2-6; no clear D. The germline gives CDR1 DFQATT, CDR2 SNEGSKA (reference sequence). This CDR3 region has 13 residues. Trimming removed 3 bases from V and 1 base from J, with 4 bases in between. The CDR3 sequence is CSARISGANVLTF. DNA for the CDR3: TGCAGTGCTAGGATTTCTGGGGCCAACGTCCTGACTTTC.

In this sample, this clonotype turned up a few times. The chain couples TRBV3-1 to TRBJ2-2; TRBD2 might be the D (6 bases). The CDR3 is made up of 17 amino acids. Trimming removed 1 base at V and 5 bases at J, with 17 bases between. Germline V gives CDR1 LGHDT, CDR2 YNNKEL (reference sequence). CDR3 nucleotides: TGTGCCAGCAGCCAAGGCCTCGGGGGTCGCGAGACCGGGGAGCTGTTTTTT. This gives the protein CASSQGLGGRETGELFF.

In this sample, this clonotype turned up once. The genes are TRBV12-5 and TRBJ2-7; D is ambiguous. V was cut by 5 bases and J by 6 bases, with 17 bases left in between. The germline CDR1 and CDR2 sequences are LGHNT and FRNRAP. This CDR3 region has 14 residues. DNA of the CDR3: TGTGCTAGTGGTGGCGGTCCTAACCACCCCGAGCAGTACTTC. Its translation: CASGGGPNHPEQYF.

CDR3 in DNA: TGTGCCAGCAGCCCACTAGCGGGGGGACTCTACGAGCAGTACGTC. It is translated as CASSPLAGGLYEQYV. The rearrangement links TRBV7-2 to TRBJ2-7; TRBD2 matches 12 bases. The CDR3 consists of 15 residues. CDR1 is SGHTA, CDR2 FQGNSA, per germline. J gave up 3 bases and V 5 bases, and 5 bases lay outside the gene matches.

There are a few counts of this clonotype. The gene calls are TRBV11-3 and TRBJ1-1, with 9 bases that match TRBD1. CDR3 length: 14 residues. Germline trimming cut 5 bases from V and 5 bases from J; bases unmatched to any gene: 6. Germline V gene sequence: CDR1 SGHNT, CDR2 YENEEA. The CDR3 coding sequence is TGTGCCAGCAGCGCCGGGACAGGGCATACTGAAGCTTTCTTT. It yields the protein CASSAGTGHTEAFF.

In this sample, this clonotype turned up a few times. V is TRBV12-3 or TRBV12-4 and J is TRBJ2-7; possible D gene TRBD2, 6 bases. The germline V and J ends were trimmed by 5 bases and 2 bases, with 16 bases remaining between them. CDR3 size: 15 residues. The CDR3 DNA is TGTGCCAGCAGTATTGAGACTAGAAGAACCTACGAGCAGTACTTC. Translating gives CASSIETRRTYEQYF.

The chain has TRBV7-2 and TRBJ2-7; the match to TRBD1 covers 7 bases. The V segment lost 6 bases and the J segment 2 bases; nucleotides outside the gene matches: 4. The CDR3 length is 13 residues. CDR1 is SGHTA, CDR2 FQGNSA, per germline. The CDR3 sequence: CASRGQPTYEQYF. CDR3 nucleotide sequence: TGTGCCAGCAGGGGACAGCCCACCTACGAGCAGTACTTC.

This sequence joins TRBV4-1 and TRBJ1-1; no definite D call. The CDR3 runs to 10 residues. Trimming removed 0 bases at V and 12 bases at J, with 5 bases between. CDR1 and CDR2 from the germline V gene are MGHRA and YSYEKL. The DNA for the CDR3 is TGCGCCAGCAGCCAAGACGAAACTTTCTTT. As protein: CASSQDETFF.

This clonotype has only a few counts. V gene TRBV20-1 combines with J gene TRBJ2-2; D unclear. Germline CDR1 is DFQATT and CDR2 is SNEGSKA (reference sequence). Trimming left V 4 bases short and J 0 bases short, with 15 bases between. The CDR3 spans 16 residues. CDR3 loop: CSAKGPLSANTGELFF. DNA of the CDR3: TGCAGTGCTAAGGGTCCTCTTTCCGCGAACACCGGGGAGCTGTTTTTT.

In its sample, this clonotype was seen once. V gene TRBV4-3 combines with J gene TRBJ1-2; the D gene is possibly TRBD1 (5 bases). Deletions cut 0 bases from V and 2 bases from J, with 13 bases between. This CDR3 has 16 amino acids. The germline V gene has CDR1 LGHNA and CDR2 YSLEER. The CDR3 loop reads CASSQDSAGPNYGYTF. The CDR3 region has the DNA TGCGCCAGCAGCCAAGATTCGGCAGGGCCAAACTATGGCTACACCTTC.

There are a few counts of this clonotype. The DNA of the CDR3 is TGTGCCAGCAGCTTAGTAATCGACCACAATGAGCAGTTCTTC. This gives the protein CASSLVIDHNEQFF. V is TRBV11-2 and J is TRBJ2-1; D is uncertain. With 1 base removed from V and 5 bases from J, the gap between germline ends came to 9 bases. The CDR3 is made up of 14 amino acids. Looked up from germline, CDR1 is SGHAT and CDR2 is FQNNGV. The entire variable domain, with the rest obtained from reference TRBV11-2 and TRBJ2-1, is as follows: EAGVAQSPRYKIIEKRQSVAFWCNPISGHATLYWYQQILGQGPKLLIQFQNNGVVDDSQLPKDRFSAERLKGVDSTLKIQPAKLEDSAVYLCASSLVIDHNEQFFGPGTRLTVL.

This clonotype came up a few times. The rearrangement uses TRBV5-1 and TRBJ1-6; D gene unclear. The CDR3 has 14 amino acids. Trimming removed 0 bases at V and 7 bases at J, with 8 bases between. Germline V CDR1 and CDR2: SGHRS, YFSETQ. The CDR3 here is CASSLDGRNSPLHF. DNA for the CDR3: TGCGCCAGCAGCTTGGACGGGCGGAATTCACCCCTCCACTTT.

The gene calls are TRBV12-3 or TRBV12-4 and TRBJ1-1; the D is unclear. Trimming pared 3 bases from V and 3 bases from J, leaving 8 bases between. The CDR3 loop spans 13 amino acids. The CDR3 DNA reads TGTGCCAGCAGTTTCGCAGAAGACACTGAAGCTTTCTTT. Amino acids: CASSFAEDTEAFF.

The sample holds many counts of this clonotype. The chain is built from TRBV18 and TRBJ2-5; D uncertain. V was clipped by 7 bases and J by 2 bases, with 8 bases between them. Looked up from germline, CDR1 is KGHSH and CDR2 is LQKENI. The CDR3 is 12 amino acids. CDR3 bases: TGTGCCAGCTGTGACTTTCAAGAGACCCAGTACTTC. Protein sequence: CASCDFQETQYF.

This sequence joins TRBV4-3 and TRBJ1-1; D perhaps matches TRBD1 (5 bases). Germline values: CDR1 LGHNA, CDR2 YSLEER. The CDR3 contains 15 residues. Trimming removed 4 bases from V and 1 base from J, with 13 bases in between. In nucleotides, the CDR3 is TGCGCCAGCAGCCCCGAACTTGGGGCGAACACTGAAGCTTTCTTT. Its translation is CASSPELGANTEAFF.

This chain uses TRBV5-1 with TRBJ2-7; 9 bases map to TRBD1. J was trimmed by 0 bases and V by 3 bases; bases with no gene match: 10. CDR1 and CDR2 from the germline V gene are SGHRS and YFSETQ. The CDR3 length is 17 residues. The CDR3 here is CASSSPRDRETSYEQYF. CDR3 sequence (DNA): TGCGCCAGCAGCTCCCCGCGGGACAGGGAGACCTCCTACGAGCAGTACTTC.

This clonotype has a handful of counts. This chain connects TRBV2 to TRBJ2-7; D is unclear. V lost 4 bases, J lost 7 bases, and 14 bases lay in between. Germline V gene sequence: CDR1 SNHLY, CDR2 FYNNEI. This CDR3 has 13 residues. CDR3 residues: CASSVAQTGEQYV. The CDR3 DNA is TGTGCCAGCAGTGTCGCTCAAACCGGGGAGCAGTACGTC.

This clonotype turned up a few times. V and J are TRBV12-3 or TRBV12-4 and TRBJ2-5; D might be TRBD2 (5 bases). The ends were cut back, 6 bases at V and 8 bases at J, with 16 bases in the middle. The CDR3 spans 13 residues. CDR3 DNA sequence: TGTGCCAGCAGGAAGGACTCTTTTCTTACCCAGTACTTC. Amino acid sequence: CASRKDSFLTQYF.

This chain connects TRBV7-3 to TRBJ2-3; D is ambiguous. Trimming took 5 bases from V and 4 from J, leaving 10 bases between them. The CDR3 runs 13 residues. Germline V gene lookup returns CDR1 SGHTA and CDR2 FQGTGA. This CDR3 reads CASSPSGPDTQYF. CDR3 DNA sequence: TGTGCCAGCAGCCCCTCCGGCCCAGATACGCAGTATTTT. Using reference TRBV7-3 and TRBJ2-3 for the parts outside the CDR3, the full variable domain is GAGVSQTPSNKVTEKGKYVELRCDPISGHTALYWYRQSLGQGPEFLIYFQGTGAADDSGLPNDRFFAVRPEGSVSTLKIQRTERGDSAVYLCASSPSGPDTQYFGPGTRLTVL.

Comment on this clonotype: This sequence may be a read error, since a much larger clone differs from it by one base. This chain uses TRBV2 with TRBJ1-1; 8 bases align to TRBD1. With V trimmed by 7 bases and J by 7 bases, 11 bases remained unmatched. The CDR3 has 14 amino acids. Germline V gene lookup returns CDR1 SNHLY and CDR2 FYNNEI. CDR3 in DNA: TGTGCCAGCATGCCCGCAGGGGGCTGGAATGAAGCTTTCTTT. As protein: CASMPAGGWNEAFF.

The chain employs TRBV18 and TRBJ1-2, with 7 bases identical to TRBD1. The CDR3 is 14 residues long. Germline CDR1 reads KGHSH; CDR2 reads LQKENI. V shed 2 bases and J 2 bases; nucleotides not matched to a gene: 2. The CDR3 sequence is CASSPKTGNYGYTF. The CDR3 bases are TGTGCCAGCTCACCAAAGACAGGGAACTATGGCTACACCTTC.

In this sample, this clonotype turned up a few times. This chain connects TRBV5-1 to TRBJ2-4; 7 bases align to TRBD1. Trimming took 4 bases from V and 8 from J; bases not matched to a gene: 12. CDR1 SGHRS and CDR2 YFSETQ come from the germline V gene. There are 15 residues in the CDR3. Written as DNA, the CDR3 is TGCGCCAGCAGCCAGCGAGGCAGGGGGAAAGACATTCAGTACTTC. It translates to CASSQRGRGKDIQYF.

The rearrangement links TRBV11-2 to TRBJ2-2, with 9 bases lining up with TRBD1. With V trimmed by 4 bases and J by 4 bases, 10 bases remained unmatched. The CDR3 is made up of 17 amino acids. Germline CDR1 SGHAT, CDR2 FQNNGV. In DNA form, the CDR3 reads TGTGCCAGCAGCTCCCGTTCGGACAGGGGCTTCACCGGGGAGCTGTTTTTT. This sequence encodes CASSSRSDRGFTGELFF.

CDR3 sequence reads: CASSQVLRGGVTTDTQYF. For the CDR3, the DNA is TGTGCCAGCAGCCAAGTTCTTCGCGGGGGGGTCACCACAGATACGCAGTATTTT. The chain has TRBV3-1 and TRBJ2-3; 9 nucleotides align to TRBD2. The CDR3 contains 18 residues. Germline CDR1 is LGHDT and CDR2 is YNNKEL (reference sequence). The V segment lost 1 base and the J segment 2 bases; nucleotides outside the gene matches: 10.

The chain couples TRBV6-2 or TRBV6-3 to TRBJ2-7; TRBD2 agrees at 8 bases. There are 15 residues in the CDR3. Germline assignment: CDR1 MNHEY and CDR2 SVGEGT. Trimming at V came to 6 bases and at J to 3 bases, leaving 10 bases not matched to a gene. CDR3 residues: CASSPIGLAYYEQYV. The DNA for the CDR3 is TGTGCCAGCAGCCCGATAGGACTAGCTTACTACGAGCAGTACGTC.